The clone carrying this T cell receptor (beta chain) was seen a few times. As originally analysed: Amplifying reference gene primers gave estimates of nucleated cell counts. Profiled with immunoSEQ multiplex PCR; TCRdb holds only in-frame clones, not every one. That table gives V, J and clone size, and the DNA gave D and trimming. The repertoire includes about 140,000 clones, 76% of them detected once, and 3.5% to 5% sits in the top ten. This sample was taken from a study of blood T cell repertoires in COVID-19. About the study: The analysed material was cDNA or gDNA that came from T cells, B-cell-depleted T cells, or PBMCs.

This CDR3 spans 15 amino acids. The ends were cut back, 1 base at V and 3 bases at J, with 12 bases in the middle. CDR1 and CDR2 (germline): KGHSH, LQKENI. The chain combines TRBV18 with TRBJ1-1; D remains ambiguous. The specimen was peripheral blood. The TCR was taken from a woman of 80 years or more with active or convalescent COVID-19. The CDR3 coding sequence is TGTGCCAGCTCACCACGCGGGGAGCCCTACACTGAAGCTTTCTTT. This gives the protein CASSPRGEPYTEAFF.